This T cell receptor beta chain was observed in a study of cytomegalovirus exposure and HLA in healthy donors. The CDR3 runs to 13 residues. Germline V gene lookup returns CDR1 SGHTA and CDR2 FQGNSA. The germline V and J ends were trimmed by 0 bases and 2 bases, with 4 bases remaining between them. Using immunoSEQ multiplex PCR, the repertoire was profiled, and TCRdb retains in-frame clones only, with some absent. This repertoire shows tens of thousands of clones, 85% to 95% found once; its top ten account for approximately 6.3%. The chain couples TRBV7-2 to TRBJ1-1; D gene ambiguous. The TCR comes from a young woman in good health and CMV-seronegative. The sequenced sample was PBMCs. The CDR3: CASSLAPNTEAFF. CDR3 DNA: TGTGCCAGCAGCTTAGCTCCAAACACTGAAGCTTTCTTT.